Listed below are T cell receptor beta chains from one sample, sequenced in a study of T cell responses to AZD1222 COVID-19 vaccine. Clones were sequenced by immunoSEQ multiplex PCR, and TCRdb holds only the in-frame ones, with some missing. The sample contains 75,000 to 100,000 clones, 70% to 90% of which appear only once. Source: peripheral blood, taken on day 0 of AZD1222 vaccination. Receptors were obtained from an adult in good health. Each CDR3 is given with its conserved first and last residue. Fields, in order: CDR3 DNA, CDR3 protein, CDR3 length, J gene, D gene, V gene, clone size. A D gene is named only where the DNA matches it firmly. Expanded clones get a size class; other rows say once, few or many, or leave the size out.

TGTGCCTGGAGTCTGACAGGGCCCAATCAGCCCCAGCATTTT | CAWSLTGPNQPQHF | 14 | TRBJ1-5 | TRBD1 | TRBV30 | .
TGTGCCAGCAGCCCAGGACCGGGACTAGGCGAGCAGTACTTC | CASSPGPGLGEQYF | 14 | TRBJ2-7 | TRBD2 | TRBV9 | .
TGCGCCAGCAGCGTCGCGGGCTCGAACACCGGGGAGCTGTTTTTT | CASSVAGSNTGELFF | 15 | TRBJ2-2 | . | TRBV4-1 | .
TGTGCCACCGGTCGCCTGAATTATACAGACTCCTACGAGCAGTACTTC | CATGRLNYTDSYEQYF | 16 | TRBJ2-7 | . | TRBV10-3 | .
TGTGCCAGCAGCTTAGCCGGTAGTTACACTGAAGCTTTCTTT | CASSLAGSYTEAFF | 14 | TRBJ1-1 | . | TRBV7-9 | .
TGCGCCAGCAGCCAGGCCGGGACATACTATGGCTACACCTTC | CASSQAGTYYGYTF | 14 | TRBJ1-2 | . | TRBV4-1 | .
TGTGCCATCGACAGGCTCACGGACGGCGAGCAGTACTTC | CAIDRLTDGEQYF | 13 | TRBJ2-7 | . | TRBV28 | .
TGTGCCAGTAGTACACAACAGGGACACTATGGCTACACCTTC | CASSTQQGHYGYTF | 14 | TRBJ1-2 | . | TRBV19 | .
TGTGCCAGCCGCTTTGGCTTGGAGCAGTACTTC | CASRFGLEQYF | 11 | TRBJ2-7 | . | TRBV27 | .
TGTGCCAGCAGTAACCTAGCGGGAGGAACCTACGAGCAGTACTTC | CASSNLAGGTYEQYF | 15 | TRBJ2-7 | TRBD2 | TRBV28 | once
TGTGCCACCAGTAGGACTAGCGGGAGAAACACCGGGGAGCTGTTTTTT | CATSRTSGRNTGELFF | 16 | TRBJ2-2 | TRBD2 | TRBV24-1 | .
TGTGCCAGCAGCTTAGCCTCAGGGGTGTTCGGCGAGCAGTACTTC | CASSLASGVFGEQYF | 15 | TRBJ2-7 | . | TRBV7-3 | once
TGTGCCAGCAGTCCCGCTTTAGGGGAGGTTGAAAAACTGTTTTTT | CASSPALGEVEKLFF | 15 | TRBJ1-4 | . | TRBV9 | .
TGTGCCAGCAGCTCGCTTCTCGGGACTAGCGGCCACAATGAGCAGTTCTTC | CASSSLLGTSGHNEQFF | 17 | TRBJ2-1 | TRBD2 | TRBV7-4 | .
TGTGCCAGCTCAGGAAGAGTAGAAAACACCATATATTTT | CASSGRVENTIYF | 13 | TRBJ1-3 | . | TRBV18 | .
TGTGCCAGCAGTGACTCCGGGAGCACAGATACGCAGTATTTT | CASSDSGSTDTQYF | 14 | TRBJ2-3 | . | TRBV6-4 | .
TGTGCCAGCTCGTCCACGGCACAGACCGGGACAGGGGTTCCCACAGATACGCAGTATTTT | CASSSTAQTGTGVPTDTQYF | 20 | TRBJ2-3 | TRBD1 | TRBV18 | .
TGTGCCAGCTCACCACCCGCGGACAGGGGGGGCTACCGCTACGAGCAGTACTTC | CASSPPADRGGYRYEQYF | 18 | TRBJ2-7 | TRBD1 | TRBV18 | .
TGTGCCAGTAGTTCCGGGACAGGGGCAGCTACCCAGTACTTC | CASSSGTGAATQYF | 14 | TRBJ2-5 | TRBD1 | TRBV19 | .
TGTGCCAGCAGCTTTGGTGGTGGGGCGGGCTATGGCTACACCTTC | CASSFGGGAGYGYTF | 15 | TRBJ1-2 | . | TRBV7-8 | .
TGTGCCAGCAGTTCACAGGGGCGATCGGCTGAAGCTTTCTTT | CASSSQGRSAEAFF | 14 | TRBJ1-1 | TRBD1 | TRBV27 | .
TGTGCCAGCAGACGGACAGGGGGAAGCACCGGGGAGCTGTTTTTT | CASRRTGGSTGELFF | 15 | TRBJ2-2 | TRBD1 | TRBV11-2 | .
TGTGCCAGCAGCCCACGGGAGCTGCTGACCTACAATGAGCAGTTCTTC | CASSPRELLTYNEQFF | 16 | TRBJ2-1 | . | TRBV7-8 | .
TGTGCCAGCAGCGAGGGGGGTTATAGCAATCAGCCCCAGCATTTT | CASSEGGYSNQPQHF | 15 | TRBJ1-5 | . | TRBV3-1/TRBV3-2 | .
TGTGCCAGCAGCGCCCCTTATTTAGCGGGAGTAGTGGATGAGCAGTTCTTC | CASSAPYLAGVVDEQFF | 17 | TRBJ2-1 | TRBD2 | TRBV11-2 | .
TGTGCCAGCAGTTACTTGGGGGGTTTCGTCAATGAGCAGTTCTTC | CASSYLGGFVNEQFF | 15 | TRBJ2-1 | . | TRBV6-5 | .
TGTGCCAGCTCACCCCCGGACAGGGGGGGCTACGAGCAGTACTTC | CASSPPDRGGYEQYF | 15 | TRBJ2-7 | TRBD1 | TRBV18 | .
TGTGCCAGCAGTTTCGGACCCGACGTAGCCCAGCATTTT | CASSFGPDVAQHF | 13 | TRBJ1-5 | . | TRBV12-3/TRBV12-4 | once
TGTGCCAGCAGCTTGGCCGGGTCAGTGGACTATGGCTACACCTTC | CASSLAGSVDYGYTF | 15 | TRBJ1-2 | . | TRBV5-4 | .
TGTGCCAGCAGCGAATACAGGGGCAATGAGCAGTTCTTC | CASSEYRGNEQFF | 13 | TRBJ2-1 | TRBD1 | TRBV11-2 | .
TGTGCCAGCAGTTTATGGACAGGGATGCGAGCAGATACGCAGTATTTT | CASSLWTGMRADTQYF | 16 | TRBJ2-3 | TRBD1 | TRBV28 | once
TGTGCCAGCAGCCCGAATTTAGCGGAACCTTCCTACAATGAGCAGTTCTTC | CASSPNLAEPSYNEQFF | 17 | TRBJ2-1 | . | TRBV3-1/TRBV3-2 | .
TGTGCCAGCAAGCAACAGGGGGCCGACACTGAAGCTTTCTTT | CASKQQGADTEAFF | 14 | TRBJ1-1 | TRBD1 | TRBV28 | .
TGTGCCAGCAGCCGCTTCCAGGGGGCAACTAATGAAAAACTGTTTTTT | CASSRFQGATNEKLFF | 16 | TRBJ1-4 | TRBD1 | TRBV7-9 | .
TGTGCCACCAGCAGAGGGGGCGCGGGATATCAGCCCCAGCATTTT | CATSRGGAGYQPQHF | 15 | TRBJ1-5 | . | TRBV15 | .
TGTGCCAGCTCACCACAGGGGGTATCCTACAATGAGCAGTTCTTC | CASSPQGVSYNEQFF | 15 | TRBJ2-1 | . | TRBV18 | .
TGTGCCAGTACTAGCGGGAGATCCGGGGAGCTGTTTTTT | CASTSGRSGELFF | 13 | TRBJ2-2 | TRBD2 | TRBV19 | .
TGCGCCAGCAGCCAATCATTGCGGGAGATCCCGGCGAATGAGCAGTTCTTC | CASSQSLREIPANEQFF | 17 | TRBJ2-1 | TRBD2 | TRBV4-1 | .
TGTGCCAGCAGCCCGAATCCGGGCAATCAGCCCCAGCATTTT | CASSPNPGNQPQHF | 14 | TRBJ1-5 | . | TRBV7-8 | .